Described below is a single T cell receptor (beta chain) sequence and its context. TCRdb used MiXCR to reprocess the 5' RACE reads, holding one entry per CDR3 protein. Of around 18,000 distinct CDR3 sequences listed, 16% are singletons. This sample was included in a study of HIV-infected patients and healthy controls. In germline, CDR1 is MDHEN, CDR2 SYDVKM. The length of the CDR3 is 16 residues. Trimming shortened V by 5 bases and J by 15 bases, and 29 bases separated the two germline ends. This TCR derives from a human donor in good health. The rearrangement links TRBV28 to TRBJ2-1; tentative D call: TRBD1 (6 bases). Material: CD8+ T cells from blood. CDR3 loop: CASSAEGDVVALNGFF. CDR3 bases: TGTGCCAGCAGTGCCGAGGGGGATGTCGTCGCCCTCAATGGGTTCTTC.